These 19 T cell receptor beta chains originate from one sample sequenced in a study of lymphopenia after photon versus proton radiotherapy. The assay was immunoSEQ multiplex PCR, and TCRdb's table has in-frame clones only and misses some. The top ten hold approximately 2% of the sample, which has about 60,000 clones, 65% to 85% seen once. The sequenced sample was peripheral blood, obtained from a patient treated with proton-based radiotherapy. These receptors all stem from a man in his 60s with pancreatic cancer.

The gene calls are TRBV11-2 and TRBJ1-6, with TRBD1 identical over 7 bases. The V gene's germline CDR1 is SGHAT and CDR2 FQNNGV. Germline trimming cut 5 bases from V and 10 bases from J; bases unmatched to any gene: 8. CDR3 length equals 14 residues. CDR3: CASSKPGQYSPLHF. The CDR3 DNA reads as TGTGCCAGCAGCAAACCGGGACAGTACTCACCCCTCCACTTT.

This chain links TRBV6-5 with TRBJ2-7; possibly TRBD2 for D (5 bases). Trimming cost V 6 bases and J 6 bases, with 15 bases left between them. This CDR3 contains 13 residues. Germline V gene lookup returns CDR1 MNHEY and CDR2 SVGAGI. Written as DNA, the CDR3 is TGTGCCAGCAGCTCGGGAACCCGAGGCGAGCAGTACTTC. Translation gives CASSSGTRGEQYF.

The chain has TRBV5-4 and TRBJ2-2; perhaps D is TRBD1 or TRBD2 (5 bases each). V lost 4 bases and J lost 10, with 17 bases in between. Germline V CDR1 and CDR2: SGHNT, YYREEE (reference sequence). This CDR3 is 14 amino acids long. CDR3 nucleotide sequence: TGTGCCAGCAGCCGCCGGGACCGTCTGGAGGAGCTGTTTTTT. Amino acid sequence: CASSRRDRLEELFF.

This sequence joins TRBV9 and TRBJ1-1, with a tentative D call TRBD1 (6 bases). CDR3 size: 13 residues. V lost 3 bases and J lost 1, with 7 bases in between. Germline CDR1 and CDR2: SGDLS and YYNGEE. The CDR3 spells CASSGGGNTEAFF. For the CDR3, the DNA is TGTGCCAGCAGCGGAGGGGGGAACACTGAAGCTTTCTTT.

About this clone itself: The identical CDR3 is also encoded by other nucleotide sequences in the sample. The V and J genes are TRBV28 and TRBJ2-1; 12 nucleotides match TRBD2. This CDR3 has 16 residues. Germline V gives CDR1 MDHEN, CDR2 SYDVKM. V shed 3 bases and J 4 bases; nucleotides not matched to a gene: 4. CDR3 sequence: CASSFSLAGGYNEQFF. The CDR3 DNA follows: TGTGCCAGCAGTTTTTCTCTAGCGGGAGGGTACAATGAGCAGTTCTTC.

The chain combines TRBV7-2 with TRBJ2-7; D perhaps matches TRBD2 (7 bases). Germline-derived CDR1 and CDR2 are SGHTA and FQGNSA. The CDR3 has 13 amino acids. V lost 2 bases to trimming and J lost 7 bases, with 12 bases between them. The CDR3 DNA sequence: TGTGCCAGCAGCTTAAGGGGGGGTATTGAGCAGTACTTC. It yields the protein CASSLRGGIEQYF.

J is TRBJ2-3 and V is TRBV5-1; TRBD1 is a possible D gene (5 bases). The length of the CDR3 is 15 residues. From germline, CDR1 is SGHRS and CDR2 YFSETQ. V lost 1 base, J lost 3 bases, and 12 bases lay in between. CDR3 in DNA: TGCGCCAGCAGCTTGTCAGGGCCCGGGACAGATACGCAGTATTTT. Its protein is CASSLSGPGTDTQYF.

This chain connects TRBV29-1 to TRBJ2-3; D could derive from TRBD1 or TRBD2 (6 bases each). Per germline, CDR1 SQVTM and CDR2 ANQGSEA. This CDR3 is built from 17 residues. V was pared by 7 bases and J by 2 bases, with 25 bases between. This CDR3 is CSAQYEGGDMNTDTQYF. The CDR3 coding sequence is TGCAGCGCCCAATATGAGGGGGGCGATATGAACACAGATACGCAGTATTTT.

This sequence joins TRBV9 and TRBJ1-1; D gene ambiguous. Trimming removed 0 bases at V and 1 base at J, with 10 bases between. The CDR3 spans 15 residues. Per germline, CDR1 SGDLS and CDR2 YYNGEE. The CDR3 loop reads CASSVGPAANTEAFF. The CDR3 DNA is TGTGCCAGCAGCGTAGGACCCGCAGCGAACACTGAAGCTTTCTTT.

J is TRBJ2-7 and V is TRBV29-1; 8 bases map to TRBD2. Germline trimming cut 4 bases from V and 3 bases from J; bases unmatched to any gene: 8. CDR1 and CDR2 from the germline V gene are SQVTM and ANQGSEA. This CDR3 contains 14 residues. The CDR3 sequence is CSVVISGAYYEQYF. The CDR3 nucleotides read TGCAGCGTTGTTATTAGCGGGGCCTACTACGAGCAGTACTTC.

The chain is built from TRBV29-1 and TRBJ2-3; TRBD2 matches 13 bases. Germline-derived CDR1 and CDR2 are SQVTM and ANQGSEA. CDR3 length: 16 residues. The V segment lost 6 bases and the J segment 2 bases; nucleotides outside the gene matches: 8. The CDR3 loop is CSVLLGTSGATDTQYF. The CDR3 nucleotides are TGCAGCGTCCTCCTTGGGACTAGCGGGGCCACAGATACGCAGTATTTT.

The V and J genes are TRBV5-5 and TRBJ1-1; perhaps TRBD1 as D (6 bases). Germline V gene lookup returns CDR1 SGHKS and CDR2 YYEKEE (reference sequence). Trimming pared 0 bases from V and 12 bases from J, leaving 21 bases between. The CDR3 is made up of 15 amino acids. In DNA form, the CDR3 reads TGTGCCAGCAGCTTGGACGGGTCCTCAGGGGTCCATACTTTCTTT. As protein: CASSLDGSSGVHTFF.

This clone was found a few times. The J gene is TRBJ2-7, the V gene TRBV5-1; 7 positions agree with TRBD2. V trimming: 0 bases; J trimming: 2 bases; junction bases outside the gene matches: 8. The CDR3 has 16 amino acids. Germline V gives CDR1 SGHRS, CDR2 YFSETQ. The CDR3 here is CASSLEGGSPPYEQYF. CDR3 in DNA: TGCGCCAGCAGCTTGGAGGGCGGGAGCCCCCCCTACGAGCAGTACTTC.

V is TRBV5-6 and J is TRBJ2-7; TRBD1 agrees at 7 bases. The CDR3 is 14 residues long. V lost 1 base and J lost 6; bases outside the gene matches: 7. Germline assignment: CDR1 SGHDT and CDR2 YYEEEE. The CDR3 here is CASSLRQGVGEQYF. The CDR3 DNA reads TGTGCCAGCAGCTTGAGACAGGGAGTGGGCGAGCAGTACTTC.

This clone is medium-sized. This CDR3 reads CASSQDQGLSAPYEQYF. The CDR3 DNA follows: TGTGCCAGCAGCCAAGATCAAGGATTGAGCGCGCCTTACGAGCAGTACTTC. The genes are TRBV4-2 and TRBJ2-7; D remains unclear. CDR3 length: 17 amino acids. V was clipped by 0 bases and J by 4 bases, with 19 bases between them. Germline V gene sequence: CDR1 LGHNA, CDR2 YNFKEQ.

This clone was seen a few times. V is TRBV19 and J is TRBJ1-5, with no clear D. This CDR3 comprises 15 residues. Germline CDR1 is LNHDA and CDR2 is SQIVND (reference sequence). V lost 7 bases and J lost 0, with 13 bases in between. The CDR3 region has the DNA TGTGCCAGTACAGACAAGACTTCTAGCAATCAGCCCCAGCATTTT. Translation gives CASTDKTSSNQPQHF. The full variable domain, in which reference TRBV19 and TRBJ1-5 provide the parts outside the CDR3, is DGGITQSPKYLFRKEGQNVTLSCEQNLNHDAMYWYRQDPGQGLRLIYYSQIVNDFQKGDIAEGYSVSREKKESFPLTVTSAQKNPTAFYLCASTDKTSSNQPQHFGDGTRLSIL.

The J gene is TRBJ1-4, the V gene TRBV5-5; no definite D call. The ends were cut back, 0 bases at V and 5 bases at J, with 8 bases in the middle. The CDR3 totals 14 residues. Germline assignment: CDR1 SGHKS and CDR2 YYEKEE (reference sequence). The chain's CDR3 is CASSLGDFNEKLFF. The CDR3 DNA reads as TGTGCCAGCAGCTTGGGAGACTTCAATGAAAAACTGTTTTTT.

V and J are TRBV7-2 and TRBJ2-1, with TRBD2 identical over 12 bases. The CDR3 consists of 17 residues. The J segment lost 5 bases and the V segment lost 4 bases, leaving 9 bases of the junction unmatched. Germline CDR1 reads SGHTA; CDR2 reads FQGNSA. CDR3 sequence (DNA): TGTGCCAGCAGCTCCAGGACTAGCGGGAAAGTGGACAATGAGCAGTTCTTC. Amino acid sequence: CASSSRTSGKVDNEQFF.

The V and J genes are TRBV15 and TRBJ2-7; a possible D gene is TRBD1 (5 bases). This CDR3 has 16 residues. Germline V lookup: CDR1 LNHNV, CDR2 YYDKDF (reference sequence). The V gene lost 0 bases and the J gene lost 7 bases, with 19 bases spanning the gap. This chain's CDR3 is CATSRDLSQDKGEQYF. CDR3 nucleotides: TGTGCCACCAGCAGAGATCTATCACAGGACAAGGGGGAGCAGTACTTC.